Listed here is a single T cell receptor beta chain. It may be a read error: a sequence one base away is much more abundant. The data originate from a study of blood T cells in healthy people across ages. Using a J-beta primer mix together with a sample-barcoded 5' primer, a second PCR was run for about 7 to 12 cycles. TCRdb re-called the 5' RACE reads with MiXCR, one entry per CDR3 protein. The sample includes about 1,600,000 distinct CDR3 sequences, about 40% of them seen just once. Germline V gives CDR1 SEHNR, CDR2 FQNEAQ (reference sequence). This CDR3 has 13 amino acids. Trimming took 1 base from V and 11 from J, leaving 14 bases between them.

Sequenced material: blood. The sequence was collected from a woman aged 18-29 years in good health. The rearrangement joins TRBV7-9 to TRBJ2-5; D is unclear. This chain's CDR3 is CASSLVLGVGQYF. The CDR3 DNA sequence: TGTGCCAGCAGCTTAGTCTTAGGCGTTGGGCAGTACTTC.